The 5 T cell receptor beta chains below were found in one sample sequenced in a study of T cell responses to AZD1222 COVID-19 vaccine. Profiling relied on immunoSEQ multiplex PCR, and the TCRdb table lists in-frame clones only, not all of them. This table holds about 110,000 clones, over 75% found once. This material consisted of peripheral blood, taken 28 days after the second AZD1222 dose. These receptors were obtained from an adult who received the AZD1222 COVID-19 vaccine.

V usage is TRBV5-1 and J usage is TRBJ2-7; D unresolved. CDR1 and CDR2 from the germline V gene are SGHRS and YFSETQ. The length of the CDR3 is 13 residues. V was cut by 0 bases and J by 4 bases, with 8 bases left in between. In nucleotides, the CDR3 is TGCGCCAGCAGCTTGGCCAAGGGTTACGAGCAGTACTTC. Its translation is CASSLAKGYEQYF.

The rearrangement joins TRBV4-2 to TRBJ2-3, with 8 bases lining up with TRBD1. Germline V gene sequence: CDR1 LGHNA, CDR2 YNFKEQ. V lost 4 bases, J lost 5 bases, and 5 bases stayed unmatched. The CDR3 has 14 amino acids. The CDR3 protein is CASSPGQGGDTQYF. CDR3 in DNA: TGTGCCAGCAGCCCCGGACAGGGAGGAGATACGCAGTATTTT.

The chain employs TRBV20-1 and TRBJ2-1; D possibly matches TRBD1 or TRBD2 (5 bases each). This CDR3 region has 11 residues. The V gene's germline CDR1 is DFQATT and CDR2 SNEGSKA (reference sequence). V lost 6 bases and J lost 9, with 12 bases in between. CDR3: CSAQRGVEQFF. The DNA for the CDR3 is TGCAGTGCCCAGCGAGGGGTTGAGCAGTTCTTC.

The CDR3 sequence is CASSYLAVAGGQETQYF. The CDR3 bases are TGTGCCAGCAGTTACTTAGCGGTAGCGGGGGGCCAAGAGACCCAGTACTTC. The chain joins TRBV6-2 or TRBV6-3 to TRBJ2-5; 10 positions match TRBD2. V dropped 1 base and J dropped 1; count of bases not matched to a gene: 6. This CDR3 comprises 17 residues. Germline CDR1 MNHEY, CDR2 SVGEGT.

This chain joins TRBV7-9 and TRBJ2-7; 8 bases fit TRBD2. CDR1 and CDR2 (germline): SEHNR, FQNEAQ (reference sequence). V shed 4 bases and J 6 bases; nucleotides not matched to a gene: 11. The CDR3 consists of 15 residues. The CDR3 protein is CASSSREGLGIEQYF. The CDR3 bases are TGTGCCAGCAGCTCACGGGAGGGCCTCGGTATCGAGCAGTACTTC.